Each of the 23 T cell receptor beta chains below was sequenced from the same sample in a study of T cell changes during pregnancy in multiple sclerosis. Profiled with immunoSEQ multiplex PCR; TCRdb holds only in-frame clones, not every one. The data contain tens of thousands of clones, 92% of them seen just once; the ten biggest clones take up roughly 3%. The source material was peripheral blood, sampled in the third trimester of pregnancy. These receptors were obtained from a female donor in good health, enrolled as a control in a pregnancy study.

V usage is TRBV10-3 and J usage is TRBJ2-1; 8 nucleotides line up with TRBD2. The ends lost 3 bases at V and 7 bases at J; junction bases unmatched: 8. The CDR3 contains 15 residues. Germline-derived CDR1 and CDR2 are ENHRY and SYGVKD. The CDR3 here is CAISERTSLRNEQFF. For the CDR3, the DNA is TGTGCCATCAGTGAAAGGACTAGCCTGAGAAATGAGCAGTTCTTC.

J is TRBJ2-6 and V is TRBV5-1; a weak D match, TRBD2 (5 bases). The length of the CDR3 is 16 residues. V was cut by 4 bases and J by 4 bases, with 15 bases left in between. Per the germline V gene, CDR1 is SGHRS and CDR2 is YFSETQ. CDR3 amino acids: CASSPTKVAGANVLTF. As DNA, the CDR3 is TGCGCCAGCAGCCCGACGAAGGTAGCGGGGGCCAACGTCCTGACTTTC. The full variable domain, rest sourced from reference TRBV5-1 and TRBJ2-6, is KAGVTQTPRYLIKTRGQQVTLSCSPISGHRSVSWYQQTPGQGLQFLFEYFSETQRNKGNFPGRFSGRQFSNSRSEMNVSTLELGDSALYLCASSPTKVAGANVLTFGAGSRLTVL.

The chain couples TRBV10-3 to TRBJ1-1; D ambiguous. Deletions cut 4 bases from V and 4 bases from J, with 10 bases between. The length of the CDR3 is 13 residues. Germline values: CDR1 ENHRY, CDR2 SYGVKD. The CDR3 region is CAISANTPTEAFF. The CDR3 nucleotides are TGTGCCATCAGTGCGAACACCCCCACTGAAGCTTTCTTT.

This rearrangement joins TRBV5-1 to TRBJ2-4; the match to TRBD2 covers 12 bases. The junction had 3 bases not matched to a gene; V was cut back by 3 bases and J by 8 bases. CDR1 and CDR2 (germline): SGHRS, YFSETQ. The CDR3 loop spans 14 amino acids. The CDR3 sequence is CASSSSGRADIQYF. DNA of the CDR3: TGCGCCAGCAGCTCTAGCGGGAGGGCGGACATTCAGTACTTC.

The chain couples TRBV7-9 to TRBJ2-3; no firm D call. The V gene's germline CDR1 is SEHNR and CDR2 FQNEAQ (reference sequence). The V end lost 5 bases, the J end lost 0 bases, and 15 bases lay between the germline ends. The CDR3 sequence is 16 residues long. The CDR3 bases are TGTGCCAGCAGCCTGCTCCGAACTACTAGCACAGATACGCAGTATTTT. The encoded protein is CASSLLRTTSTDTQYF.

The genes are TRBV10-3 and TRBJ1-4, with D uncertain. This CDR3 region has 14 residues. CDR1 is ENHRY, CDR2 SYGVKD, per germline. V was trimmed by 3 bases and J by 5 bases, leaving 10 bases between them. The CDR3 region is CAISERSSNEKLFF. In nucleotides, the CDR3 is TGTGCCATCAGTGAACGGAGCTCAAATGAAAAACTGTTTTTT.

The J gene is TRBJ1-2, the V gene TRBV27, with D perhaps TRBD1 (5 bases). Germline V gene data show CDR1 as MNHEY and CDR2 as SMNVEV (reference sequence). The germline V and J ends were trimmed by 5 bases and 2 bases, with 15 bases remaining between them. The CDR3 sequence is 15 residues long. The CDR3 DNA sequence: TGTGCCAGCAGTCCCGCCGGCGGGGGAAACTATGGCTACACCTTC. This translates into CASSPAGGGNYGYTF.

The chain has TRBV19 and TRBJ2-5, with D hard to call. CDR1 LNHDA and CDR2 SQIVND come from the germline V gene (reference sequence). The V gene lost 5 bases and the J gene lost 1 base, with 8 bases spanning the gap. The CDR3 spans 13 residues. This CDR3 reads CASSGLSQETQYF. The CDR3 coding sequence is TGTGCCAGTAGTGGCCTTTCCCAAGAGACCCAGTACTTC.

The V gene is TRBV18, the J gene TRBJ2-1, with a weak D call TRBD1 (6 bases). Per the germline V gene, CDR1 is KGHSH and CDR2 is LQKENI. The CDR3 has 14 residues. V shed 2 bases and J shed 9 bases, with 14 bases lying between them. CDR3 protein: CASSPNAGVSEQFF. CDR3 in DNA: TGTGCCAGCTCACCAAATGCAGGGGTTAGTGAGCAGTTCTTC.

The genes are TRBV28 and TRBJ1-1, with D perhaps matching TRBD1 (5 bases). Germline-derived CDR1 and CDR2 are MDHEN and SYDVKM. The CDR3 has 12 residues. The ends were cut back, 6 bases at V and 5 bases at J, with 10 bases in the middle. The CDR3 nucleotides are TGTGCCAGCAGAATTAAGGGGACTGAAGCTTTCTTT. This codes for CASRIKGTEAFF.

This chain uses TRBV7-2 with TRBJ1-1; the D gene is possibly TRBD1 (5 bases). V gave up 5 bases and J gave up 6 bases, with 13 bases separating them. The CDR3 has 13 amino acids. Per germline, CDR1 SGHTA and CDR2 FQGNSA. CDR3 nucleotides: TGTGCCAGCAGCCTATCACGGGGGGCTGAAGCTTTCTTT. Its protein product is CASSLSRGAEAFF.

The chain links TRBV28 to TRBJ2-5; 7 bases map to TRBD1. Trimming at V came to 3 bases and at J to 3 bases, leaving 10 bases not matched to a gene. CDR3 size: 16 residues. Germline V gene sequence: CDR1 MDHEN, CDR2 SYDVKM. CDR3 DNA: TGTGCCAGCAGTTTCCGGCCCTTAGGGGGCAAAGAGACCCAGTACTTC. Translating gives CASSFRPLGGKETQYF.

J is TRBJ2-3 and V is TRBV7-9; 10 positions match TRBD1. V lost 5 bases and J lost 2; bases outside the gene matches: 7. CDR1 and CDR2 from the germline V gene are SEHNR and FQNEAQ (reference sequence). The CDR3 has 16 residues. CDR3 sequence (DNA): TGTGCCAGCAGCCAAGGACAGGGGGTCCCCACAGATACGCAGTATTTT. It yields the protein CASSQGQGVPTDTQYF.

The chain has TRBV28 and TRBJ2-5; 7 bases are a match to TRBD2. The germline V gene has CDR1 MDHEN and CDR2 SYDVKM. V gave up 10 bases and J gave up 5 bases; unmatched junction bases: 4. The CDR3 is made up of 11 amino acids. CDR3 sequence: CATGTTETQYF. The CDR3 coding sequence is TGTGCCACCGGGACTACGGAGACCCAGTACTTC.

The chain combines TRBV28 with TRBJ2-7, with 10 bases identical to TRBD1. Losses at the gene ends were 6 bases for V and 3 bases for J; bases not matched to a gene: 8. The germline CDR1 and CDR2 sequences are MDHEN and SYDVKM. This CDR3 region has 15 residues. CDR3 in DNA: TGTGCCAGCAGAACCGGGACAGGGGCACACTACGAGCAGTACTTC. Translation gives CASRTGTGAHYEQYF.

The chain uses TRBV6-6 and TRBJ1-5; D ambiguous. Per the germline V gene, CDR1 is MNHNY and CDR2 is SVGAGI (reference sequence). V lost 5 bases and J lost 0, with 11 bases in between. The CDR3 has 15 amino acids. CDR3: CASSASVYSNQPQHF. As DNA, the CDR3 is TGTGCCAGCAGTGCCTCGGTTTATAGCAATCAGCCCCAGCATTTT.

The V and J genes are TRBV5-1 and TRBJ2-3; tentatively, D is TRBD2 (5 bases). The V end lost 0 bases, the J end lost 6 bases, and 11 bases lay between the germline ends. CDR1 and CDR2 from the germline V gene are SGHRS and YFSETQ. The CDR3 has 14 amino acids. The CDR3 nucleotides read TGCGCCAGCAGCTTGGAAGGTAGCGCGGATACGCAGTATTTT. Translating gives CASSLEGSADTQYF.

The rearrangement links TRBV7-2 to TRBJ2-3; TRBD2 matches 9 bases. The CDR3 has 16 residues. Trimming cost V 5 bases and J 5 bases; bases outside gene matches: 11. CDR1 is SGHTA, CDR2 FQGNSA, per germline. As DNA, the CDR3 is TGTGCCAGCAGCCCCCCCAGCGGGAGGTGGGAAGATACGCAGTATTTT. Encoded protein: CASSPPSGRWEDTQYF.

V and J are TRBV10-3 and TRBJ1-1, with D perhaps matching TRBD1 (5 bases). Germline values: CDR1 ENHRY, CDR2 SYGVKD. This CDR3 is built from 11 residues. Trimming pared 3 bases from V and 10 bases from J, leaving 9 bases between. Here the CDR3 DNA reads TGTGCCATCAGTGAAAGCCAGGGAGCTTTCTTT. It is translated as CAISESQGAFF.

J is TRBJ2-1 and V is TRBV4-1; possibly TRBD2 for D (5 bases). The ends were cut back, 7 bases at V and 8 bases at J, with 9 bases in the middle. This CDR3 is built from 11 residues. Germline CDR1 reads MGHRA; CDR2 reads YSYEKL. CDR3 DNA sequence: TGCGCCAGCACCAGAGGGTATGAGCAGTTCTTC. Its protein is CASTRGYEQFF.

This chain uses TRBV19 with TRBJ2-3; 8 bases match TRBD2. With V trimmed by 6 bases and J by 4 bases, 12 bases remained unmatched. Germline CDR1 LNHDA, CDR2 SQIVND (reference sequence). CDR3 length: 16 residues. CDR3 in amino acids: CASSVNLGGAADTQYF. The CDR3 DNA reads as TGTGCCAGTAGCGTCAACCTCGGGGGGGCCGCAGATACGCAGTATTTT.

In DNA, the CDR3 is TGTGCCAGCACCCCGGTGGCTGGAAACACCATATATTTT. Translation gives CASTPVAGNTIYF. This chain joins TRBV9 and TRBJ1-3; D unclear. V lost 6 bases and J 2 bases, leaving 9 bases between the germline ends. Germline-derived CDR1 and CDR2 are SGDLS and YYNGEE. This CDR3 contains 13 residues.

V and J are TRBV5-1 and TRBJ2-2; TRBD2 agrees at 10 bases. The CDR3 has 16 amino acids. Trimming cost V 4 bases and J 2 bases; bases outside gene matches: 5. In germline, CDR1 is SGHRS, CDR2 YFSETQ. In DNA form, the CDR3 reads TGCGCCAGCAGCCAAGGACTAGCGGTTAACACCGGGGAGCTGTTTTTT. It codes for CASSQGLAVNTGELFF. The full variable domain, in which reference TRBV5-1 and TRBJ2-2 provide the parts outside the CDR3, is KAGVTQTPRYLIKTRGQQVTLSCSPISGHRSVSWYQQTPGQGLQFLFEYFSETQRNKGNFPGRFSGRQFSNSRSEMNVSTLELGDSALYLCASSQGLAVNTGELFFGEGSRLTVL.